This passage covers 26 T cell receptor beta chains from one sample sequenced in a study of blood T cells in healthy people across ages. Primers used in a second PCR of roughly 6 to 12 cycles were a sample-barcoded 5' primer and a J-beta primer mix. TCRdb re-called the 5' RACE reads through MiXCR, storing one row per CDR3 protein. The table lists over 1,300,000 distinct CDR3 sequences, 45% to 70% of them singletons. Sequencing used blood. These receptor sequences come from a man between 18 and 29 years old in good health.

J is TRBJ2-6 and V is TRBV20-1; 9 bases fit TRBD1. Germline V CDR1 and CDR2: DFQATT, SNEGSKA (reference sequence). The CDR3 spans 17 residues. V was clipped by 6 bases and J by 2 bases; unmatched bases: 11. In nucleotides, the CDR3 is TGCAGTGCGCGACCGGACAGGGGTTTCGCTGGGGCCAACGTCCTGACTTTC. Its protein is CSARPDRGFAGANVLTF.

CDR3 protein: CASSGVREWGTQYF. The DNA for the CDR3 is TGTGCCAGCAGCGGCGTGCGGGAGTGGGGGACCCAGTACTTC. The genes are TRBV7-8 and TRBJ2-5; 7 nucleotides align to TRBD2. Germline trimming cut 5 bases from V and 7 bases from J; bases unmatched to any gene: 10. This CDR3 spans 14 amino acids. Per the germline V gene, CDR1 is SGHVS and CDR2 is FQNEAQ.

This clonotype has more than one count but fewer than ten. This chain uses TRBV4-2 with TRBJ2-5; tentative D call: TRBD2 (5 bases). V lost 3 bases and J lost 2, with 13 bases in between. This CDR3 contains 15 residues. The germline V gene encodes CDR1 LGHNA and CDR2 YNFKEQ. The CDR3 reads CASSHGIGLQETQYF. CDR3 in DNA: TGTGCCAGCAGCCACGGAATAGGACTGCAAGAGACCCAGTACTTC.

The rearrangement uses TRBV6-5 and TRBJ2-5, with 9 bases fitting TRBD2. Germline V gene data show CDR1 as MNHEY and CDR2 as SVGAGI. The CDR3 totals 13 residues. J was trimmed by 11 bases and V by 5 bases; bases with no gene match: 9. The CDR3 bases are TGTGCCAGCAGTGACGGGAAGGCGGGAGGGCAGTACTTC. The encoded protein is CASSDGKAGGQYF.

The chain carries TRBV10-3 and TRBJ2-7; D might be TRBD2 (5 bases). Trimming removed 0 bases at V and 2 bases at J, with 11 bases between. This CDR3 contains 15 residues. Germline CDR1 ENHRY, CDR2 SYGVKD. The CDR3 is CAISESPSGTYEQYF. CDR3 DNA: TGTGCCATCAGTGAGTCCCCTTCGGGGACCTACGAGCAGTACTTC.

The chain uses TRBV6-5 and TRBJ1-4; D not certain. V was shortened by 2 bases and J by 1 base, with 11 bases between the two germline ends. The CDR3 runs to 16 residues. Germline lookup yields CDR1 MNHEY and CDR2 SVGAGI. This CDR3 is CASSYGGYETNEKLFF. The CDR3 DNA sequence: TGTGCCAGCAGTTACGGTGGATATGAAACTAATGAAAAACTGTTTTTT.

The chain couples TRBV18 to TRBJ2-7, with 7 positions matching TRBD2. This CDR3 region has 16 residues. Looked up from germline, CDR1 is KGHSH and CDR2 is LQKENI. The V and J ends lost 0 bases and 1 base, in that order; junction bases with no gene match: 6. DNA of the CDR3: TGTGCCAGCTCACCACCTGGGACTACCAAATCCTACGAGCAGTACTTC. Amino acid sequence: CASSPPGTTKSYEQYF.

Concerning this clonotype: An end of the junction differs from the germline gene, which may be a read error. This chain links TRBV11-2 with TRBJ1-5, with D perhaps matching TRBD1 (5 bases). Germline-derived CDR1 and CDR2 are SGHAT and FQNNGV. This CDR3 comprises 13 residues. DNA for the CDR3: TGTGCCAGCAGCGTAGAGAGGACACAGCCCCAGCATTTT. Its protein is CASSVERTQPQHF.

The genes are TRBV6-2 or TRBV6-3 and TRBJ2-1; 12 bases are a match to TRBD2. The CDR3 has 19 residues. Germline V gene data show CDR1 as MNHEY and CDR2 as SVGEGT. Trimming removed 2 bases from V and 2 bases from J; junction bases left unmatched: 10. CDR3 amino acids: CASSYGEALAGGPYNEQFF. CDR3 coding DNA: TGTGCCAGCAGTTACGGGGAGGCTCTAGCGGGGGGGCCCTACAATGAGCAGTTCTTC.

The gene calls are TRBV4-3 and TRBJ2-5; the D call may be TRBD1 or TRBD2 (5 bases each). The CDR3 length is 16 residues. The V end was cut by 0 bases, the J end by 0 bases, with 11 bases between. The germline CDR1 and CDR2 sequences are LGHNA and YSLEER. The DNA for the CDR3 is TGCGCCAGCAGCCAAGATGGCCGGGGACACCAAGAGACCCAGTACTTC. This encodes CASSQDGRGHQETQYF.

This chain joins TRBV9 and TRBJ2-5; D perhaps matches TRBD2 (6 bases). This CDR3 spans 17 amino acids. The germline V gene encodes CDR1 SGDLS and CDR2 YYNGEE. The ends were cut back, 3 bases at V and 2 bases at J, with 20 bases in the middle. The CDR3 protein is CASSADGGSNPQETQYF. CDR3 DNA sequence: TGTGCCAGCAGCGCCGATGGGGGGAGCAACCCACAAGAGACCCAGTACTTC.

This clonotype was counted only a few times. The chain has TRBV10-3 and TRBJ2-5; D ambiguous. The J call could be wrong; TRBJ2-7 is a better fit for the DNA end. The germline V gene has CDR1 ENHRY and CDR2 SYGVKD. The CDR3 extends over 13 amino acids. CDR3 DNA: TGTGCCATCAGATCCTTAAGAAGGGTCGAGCAGTACTTC. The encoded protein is CAIRSLRRVEQYF.

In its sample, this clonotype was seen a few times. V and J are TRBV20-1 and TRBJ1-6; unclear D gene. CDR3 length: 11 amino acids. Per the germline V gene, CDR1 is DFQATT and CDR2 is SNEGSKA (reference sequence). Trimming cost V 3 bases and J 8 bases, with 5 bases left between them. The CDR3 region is CSARGDSPLHF. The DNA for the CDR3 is TGCAGTGCTAGGGGCGATTCACCCCTCCACTTT.

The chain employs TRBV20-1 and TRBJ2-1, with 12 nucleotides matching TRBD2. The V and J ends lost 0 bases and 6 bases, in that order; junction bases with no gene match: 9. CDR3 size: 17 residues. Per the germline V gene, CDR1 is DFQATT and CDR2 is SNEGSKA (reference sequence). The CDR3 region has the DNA TGCAGTGCTAGAGATCCAATTAGACTAGCGGGAGCCAATGAGCAGTTCTTC. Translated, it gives CSARDPIRLAGANEQFF.

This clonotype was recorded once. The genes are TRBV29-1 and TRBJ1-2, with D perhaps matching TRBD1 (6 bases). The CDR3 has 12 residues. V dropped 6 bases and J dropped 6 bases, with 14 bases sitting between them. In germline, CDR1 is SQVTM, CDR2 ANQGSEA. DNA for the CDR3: TGCAGCGTCGCCACAGGGAACGATGGCTACACCTTC. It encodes CSVATGNDGYTF. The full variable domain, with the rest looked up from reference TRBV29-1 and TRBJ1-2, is SAVISQKPSRDICQRGTSLTIQCQVDSQVTMMFWYRQQPGQSLTLIATANQGSEATYESGFVIDKFPISRPNLTFSTLTVSNMSPEDSSIYLCSVATGNDGYTFGSGTRLTVV.

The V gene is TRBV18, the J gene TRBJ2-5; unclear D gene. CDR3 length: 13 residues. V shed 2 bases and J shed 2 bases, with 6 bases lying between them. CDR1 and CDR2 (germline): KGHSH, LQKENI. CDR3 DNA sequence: TGTGCCAGCTCACCAGACACTCAAGAGACCCAGTACTTC. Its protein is CASSPDTQETQYF.

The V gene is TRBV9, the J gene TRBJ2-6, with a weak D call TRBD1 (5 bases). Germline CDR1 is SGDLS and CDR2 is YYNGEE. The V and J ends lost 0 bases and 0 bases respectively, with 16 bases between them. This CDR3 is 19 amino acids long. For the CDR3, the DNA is TGTGCCAGCAGCGTAGATGAGACAGCGCCCTTCTCTGGGGCCAACGTCCTGACTTTC. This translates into CASSVDETAPFSGANVLTF.

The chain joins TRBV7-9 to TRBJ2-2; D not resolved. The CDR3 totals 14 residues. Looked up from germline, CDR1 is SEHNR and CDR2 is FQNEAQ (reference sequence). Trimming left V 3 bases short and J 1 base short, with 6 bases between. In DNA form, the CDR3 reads TGTGCCAGCAGCTTTCCAGAGAACACCGGGGAGCTGTTTTTT. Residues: CASSFPENTGELFF. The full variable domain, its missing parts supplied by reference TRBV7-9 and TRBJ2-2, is DTGVSQNPRHKITKRGQNVTFRCDPISEHNRLYWYRQTLGQGPEFLTYFQNEAQLEKSRLLSDRFSAERPKGSFSTLEIQRTEQGDSAMYLCASSFPENTGELFFGEGSRLTVL.

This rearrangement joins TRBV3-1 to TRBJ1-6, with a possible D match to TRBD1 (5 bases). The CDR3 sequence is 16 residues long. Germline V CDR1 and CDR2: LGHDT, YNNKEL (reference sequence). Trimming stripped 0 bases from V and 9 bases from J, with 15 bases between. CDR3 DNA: TGTGCCAGCAGCCAAGATAGTGGGAGGGGCGGTTCACCCCTCCACTTT. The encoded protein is CASSQDSGRGGSPLHF.

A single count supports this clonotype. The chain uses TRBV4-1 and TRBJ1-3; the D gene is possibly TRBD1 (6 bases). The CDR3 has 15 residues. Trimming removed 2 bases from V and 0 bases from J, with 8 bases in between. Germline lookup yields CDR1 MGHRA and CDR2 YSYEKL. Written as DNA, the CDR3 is TGCGCCAGCAGCCAACCAGGGGTCTCTGGAAACACCATATATTTT. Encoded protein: CASSQPGVSGNTIYF.

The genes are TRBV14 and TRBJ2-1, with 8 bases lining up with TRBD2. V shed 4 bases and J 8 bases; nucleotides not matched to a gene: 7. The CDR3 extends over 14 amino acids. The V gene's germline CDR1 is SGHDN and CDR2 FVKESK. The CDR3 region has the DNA TGTGCCAGCAGCCCCGGAACTAGCGGTTATGAGCAGTTCTTC. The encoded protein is CASSPGTSGYEQFF.

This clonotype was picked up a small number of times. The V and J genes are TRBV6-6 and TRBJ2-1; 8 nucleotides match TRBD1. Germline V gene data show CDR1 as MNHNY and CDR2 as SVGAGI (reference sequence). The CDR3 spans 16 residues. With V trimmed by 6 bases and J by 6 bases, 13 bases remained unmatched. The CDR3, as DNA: TGTGCCAGCAGCAAGCTGGGACAGGCTAGAGGCAATGAGCAGTTCTTC. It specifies CASSKLGQARGNEQFF.

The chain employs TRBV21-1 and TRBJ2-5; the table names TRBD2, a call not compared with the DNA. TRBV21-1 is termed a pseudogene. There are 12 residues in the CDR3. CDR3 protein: CASRRLAGSQYF. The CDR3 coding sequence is TGTGCCAGCAGAAGACTAGCAGGGTCCCAGTACTTC.

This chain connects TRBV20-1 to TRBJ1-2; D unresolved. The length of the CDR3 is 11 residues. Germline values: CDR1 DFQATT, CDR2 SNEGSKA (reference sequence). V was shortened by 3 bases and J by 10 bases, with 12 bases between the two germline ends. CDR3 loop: CSARVGWAYTF. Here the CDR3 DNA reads TGCAGTGCTAGGGTCGGGTGGGCCTACACCTTC.

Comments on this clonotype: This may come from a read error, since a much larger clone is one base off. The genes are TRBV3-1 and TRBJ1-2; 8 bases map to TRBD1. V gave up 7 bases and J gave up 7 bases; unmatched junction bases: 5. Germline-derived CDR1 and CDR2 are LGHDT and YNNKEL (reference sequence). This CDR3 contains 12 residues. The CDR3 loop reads CASNQTGAGYTF. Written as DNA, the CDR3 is TGTGCCAGCAACCAGACAGGGGCTGGCTACACCTTC.

The CDR3 here is CASTSGVPEAFF. DNA of the CDR3: TGTGCCAGCACCTCAGGAGTCCCTGAAGCTTTCTTT. This chain joins TRBV7-9 and TRBJ1-1; D not resolved. The length of the CDR3 is 12 residues. The V gene lost 7 bases and the J gene lost 6 bases, with 12 bases spanning the gap. Germline values: CDR1 SEHNR, CDR2 FQNEAQ (reference sequence).